This is a list of T cell receptor beta chains from one sample in a study of blood T cell repertoires in COVID-19. Clones were read by immunoSEQ multiplex PCR, and TCRdb kept only the in-frame ones, dropping some. The profile covers 440,000 or so clones, with around nine tenths appearing a single time and 1.5% to 1.9% taken by the ten largest. Sequencing used peripheral blood. Every receptor here comes from a woman aged 40-49 years with COVID-19, enrolled during active disease. CDR3s include the opening cysteine and the closing phenylalanine or tryptophan. A D gene is named only where the DNA matches it firmly. Some rows mark clone size as missing; the rest say once, few, many or name a class of expanded clone.

clone size: NA; V gene: TRBV13; J gene: TRBJ1-1; D gene: NA; CDR3 protein: CASSLPPEAFF; CDR3 DNA: TGTGCCAGCAGCTTACCTCCGGAGGCTTTCTTT
clone size: NA; V gene: TRBV9; J gene: TRBJ1-2; D gene: NA; CDR3 protein: CASSVGPLTGGVYGYTF; CDR3 DNA: TGTGCCAGCAGCGTAGGGCCCCTCACTGGGGGGGTCTATGGCTACACCTTC
clone size: NA; V gene: TRBV5-4; J gene: TRBJ2-5; D gene: TRBD1; CDR3 protein: CASSYQGDEETQYF; CDR3 DNA: TGTGCCAGCAGTTATCAGGGGGACGAAGAGACCCAGTACTTC
clone size: NA; V gene: TRBV19; J gene: TRBJ2-1; D gene: TRBD2; CDR3 protein: CASSPQPSGRAYNEQFF; CDR3 DNA: TGTGCCAGTAGTCCTCAACCTAGCGGGAGGGCCTACAATGAGCAGTTCTTC
clone size: NA; V gene: TRBV3-1/TRBV3-2; J gene: TRBJ1-4; D gene: TRBD1; CDR3 protein: CASSPGDSPNEKLFF; CDR3 DNA: TGTGCCAGCAGCCCGGGGGACAGCCCCAATGAAAAACTGTTTTTT
clone size: NA; V gene: TRBV7-2; J gene: TRBJ1-2; D gene: NA; CDR3 protein: CASSLDMLAGFGYTF; CDR3 DNA: TGTGCCAGCAGCTTAGATATGTTGGCAGGGTTTGGCTACACCTTC
clone size: NA; V gene: TRBV7-3; J gene: TRBJ2-6; D gene: NA; CDR3 protein: CASSLWAGANVLTF; CDR3 DNA: TGTGCCAGCAGCTTATGGGCCGGGGCCAACGTCCTGACTTTC
clone size: NA; V gene: TRBV4-1; J gene: TRBJ2-1; D gene: NA; CDR3 protein: CASSQEPGYNEQFF; CDR3 DNA: TGCGCCAGCAGCCAAGAACCAGGCTACAATGAGCAGTTCTTC
clone size: NA; V gene: TRBV15; J gene: TRBJ2-1; D gene: NA; CDR3 protein: CATSGETLGALNEQFF; CDR3 DNA: TGTGCCACCAGCGGAGAAACCCTAGGAGCCCTCAATGAGCAGTTCTTC
clone size: NA; V gene: TRBV27; J gene: TRBJ1-2; D gene: NA; CDR3 protein: CASSVRGSYGYTF; CDR3 DNA: TGTGCCAGCAGTGTGAGAGGGTCCTATGGCTACACCTTC
clone size: NA; V gene: TRBV2; J gene: TRBJ1-4; D gene: NA; CDR3 protein: CASSTTGTTNEKLFF; CDR3 DNA: TGTGCCAGCAGCACTACAGGGACAACTAATGAAAAACTGTTTTTT
clone size: NA; V gene: TRBV5-1; J gene: TRBJ2-7; D gene: NA; CDR3 protein: CASSPGLTLFTYEQYF; CDR3 DNA: TGCGCCAGCAGCCCGGGACTCACCCTGTTCACCTACGAGCAGTACTTC
clone size: NA; V gene: TRBV10-3; J gene: TRBJ1-4; D gene: NA; CDR3 protein: CAISPTPTGITNEKLFF; CDR3 DNA: TGTGCCATCAGCCCTACCCCTACAGGGATCACTAATGAAAAACTGTTTTTT
clone size: few; V gene: TRBV4-2; J gene: TRBJ1-4; D gene: TRBD1; CDR3 protein: CASSRQGASEKLFF; CDR3 DNA: TGTGCCAGCAGCCGACAGGGGGCGAGCGAAAAACTGTTTTTT
clone size: NA; V gene: TRBV5-1; J gene: TRBJ1-2; D gene: NA; CDR3 protein: CASSEDRIRYGYTF; CDR3 DNA: TGCGCCAGCAGCGAAGACAGAATCCGCTATGGCTACACCTTC
clone size: NA; V gene: TRBV11-2; J gene: TRBJ1-6; D gene: NA; CDR3 protein: CASSPLGGSSYNSPLHF; CDR3 DNA: TGTGCCAGCAGTCCTCTCGGGGGGAGCTCCTATAATTCACCCCTCCACTTT
clone size: NA; V gene: TRBV7-3; J gene: TRBJ2-3; D gene: NA; CDR3 protein: CASSLWDRQDIKRTDTQYF; CDR3 DNA: TGTGCCAGCAGCTTATGGGATCGCCAGGACATAAAGAGAACAGATACGCAGTATTTT
clone size: NA; V gene: TRBV4-3; J gene: TRBJ2-5; D gene: TRBD1; CDR3 protein: CASSQESTGVETQYF; CDR3 DNA: TGCGCCAGCAGCCAAGAATCGACAGGGGTAGAGACCCAGTACTTC
clone size: once; V gene: TRBV2; J gene: TRBJ1-1; D gene: TRBD1; CDR3 protein: CASVQGEWTEAFF; CDR3 DNA: TGTGCCAGCGTGCAGGGGGAATGGACTGAAGCTTTCTTT
clone size: NA; V gene: TRBV7-9; J gene: TRBJ2-3; D gene: NA; CDR3 protein: CASSLGAAGTSTDTQYF; CDR3 DNA: TGTGCCAGCAGCTTAGGGGCCGCCGGGACTAGCACAGATACGCAGTATTTT
clone size: NA; V gene: TRBV19; J gene: TRBJ1-1; D gene: TRBD1; CDR3 protein: CASSIGSGTGNTEAFF; CDR3 DNA: TGTGCCAGTAGTATAGGGTCCGGGACAGGCAACACTGAAGCTTTCTTT
clone size: once; V gene: TRBV2; J gene: TRBJ2-7; D gene: TRBD2; CDR3 protein: CASSEGGGIRGQYF; CDR3 DNA: TGTGCCAGCAGTGAAGGGGGGGGGATCCGTGGGCAGTACTTC
clone size: NA; V gene: TRBV6-5; J gene: TRBJ1-2; D gene: TRBD1; CDR3 protein: CASSSGGHGYTF; CDR3 DNA: TGTGCCAGCAGTTCAGGGGGCCATGGCTACACCTTC
clone size: NA; V gene: TRBV7-2; J gene: TRBJ2-1; D gene: TRBD1; CDR3 protein: CASILRAGTDVYNEQFF; CDR3 DNA: TGTGCCAGCATCTTAAGGGCCGGGACAGATGTCTACAATGAGCAGTTCTTC